Presented here are 9 T cell receptor beta chains from one specimen sequenced in a study of high-grade serous ovarian cancer treatment subgroups. The repertoire was sequenced with immunoSEQ multiplex PCR; TCRdb's copy has only in-frame clones and lacks some. In the table there are a few thousand clones, roughly four fifths of which are singletons. Tumor tissue was taken before any definitive surgery or chemotherapy was given. The specimen was tumor tissue. All receptors come from a human donor with high-grade serous ovarian cancer.

The chain carries TRBV27 and TRBJ2-7; no reliable D call. This CDR3 is built from 12 residues. Trimming removed 9 bases from V and 3 bases from J, with 12 bases in between. Germline CDR1 reads MNHEY; CDR2 reads SMNVEV (reference sequence). The CDR3: CARQRRLYEQYF. The DNA of the CDR3 is TGTGCCAGACAGAGGCGCCTCTACGAGCAGTACTTC.

The chain joins TRBV5-6 to TRBJ2-2; possibly TRBD2 for D (6 bases). In germline, CDR1 is SGHDT, CDR2 YYEEEE. The V gene lost 3 bases and the J gene lost 1 base, with 7 bases spanning the gap. The CDR3 covers 14 residues. CDR3 sequence reads: CASSWGENTGELFF. Here the CDR3 DNA reads TGTGCCAGCAGCTGGGGGGAGAACACCGGGGAGCTGTTTTTT.

The chain links TRBV7-3 to TRBJ2-7; 9 bases map to TRBD2. Germline values: CDR1 SGHTA, CDR2 FQGTGA. Losses at the gene ends were 4 bases for V and 2 bases for J; bases not matched to a gene: 9. The CDR3 has 16 amino acids. The CDR3 DNA follows: TGTGCCAGCAGCTCAGCGGGGGGACGGGGACCCTACGAGCAGTACTTC. Its protein product is CASSSAGGRGPYEQYF.

V and J are TRBV7-3 and TRBJ2-2; D perhaps matches TRBD1 (6 bases). Trimming took 3 bases from V and 4 from J, leaving 12 bases between them. The CDR3 is made up of 15 amino acids. Germline CDR1 is SGHTA and CDR2 is FQGTGA. This chain's CDR3 is CASSLLQGPTGELFF. The CDR3, as DNA: TGTGCCAGCAGCTTGTTACAGGGTCCCACCGGGGAGCTGTTTTTT.

This clone has a handful of counts. The V gene is TRBV25-1, the J gene TRBJ2-2; 9 bases are a match to TRBD1. The V gene end was trimmed by 4 bases and the J gene end by 4 bases; junction bases not matched to a gene: 4. CDR1 is MGHDK and CDR2 is SYGVNS in the germline V gene. The CDR3 runs 15 residues. Here the CDR3 reads CASSVQGAITGELFF. In nucleotides, the CDR3 is TGTGCCAGCAGTGTACAGGGGGCTATCACCGGGGAGCTGTTTTTT. The full variable domain, its missing parts supplied by reference TRBV25-1 and TRBJ2-2, is EADIYQTPRYLVIGTGKKITLECSQTMGHDKMYWYQQDPGMELHLIHYSYGVNSTEKGDLSSESTVSRIRTEHFPLTLESARPSHTSQYLCASSVQGAITGELFFGEGSRLTVL.

Only a few counts were recorded for this clone. This chain joins TRBV19 and TRBJ1-1; 11 bases are shared with TRBD1. The CDR3 sequence is 14 residues long. Germline V lookup: CDR1 LNHDA, CDR2 SQIVND (reference sequence). V was clipped by 5 bases and J by 10 bases; unmatched bases: 9. The CDR3 here is CASSSGQGAKGAFF. The CDR3 DNA follows: TGTGCCAGTAGTTCCGGACAGGGGGCGAAGGGAGCTTTCTTT.

The rearrangement links TRBV4-2 to TRBJ1-6, with TRBD1 as a possible D gene (5 bases). V was shortened by 0 bases and J by 0 bases, with 18 bases between the two germline ends. Germline V gives CDR1 LGHNA, CDR2 YNFKEQ. This CDR3 has 20 amino acids. CDR3 DNA: TGTGCCAGCAGCCAAGATCGACGGGGCAAGGCGAGCTCCTATAATTCACCCCTCCACTTT. This translates into CASSQDRRGKASSYNSPLHF.

The V call is TRBV12-5, the J call TRBJ2-3, with D maybe TRBD2 (6 bases). The length of the CDR3 is 17 residues. V was trimmed by 2 bases and J by 2 bases, leaving 17 bases between them. Per the germline V gene, CDR1 is LGHNT and CDR2 is FRNRAP. The CDR3 nucleotides read TGTGCTAGTGGTTTGTCCCCGGACGGGGGTTACACAGATACGCAGTATTTT. This sequence encodes CASGLSPDGGYTDTQYF. The whole variable domain, remainder taken from reference TRBV12-5 and TRBJ2-3, is DARVTQTPRHKVTEMGQEVTMRCQPILGHNTVFWYRQTMMQGLELLAYFRNRAPLDDSGMPKDRFSAEMPDATLATLKIQPSEPRDSAVYFCASGLSPDGGYTDTQYFGPGTRLTVL.

Notes on this clone: Other DNA sequences of this sample code for an identical CDR3. This sequence joins TRBV13 and TRBJ2-7, with TRBD1 as a possible D gene (6 bases). Trimming shortened V by 0 bases and J by 5 bases, and 14 bases separated the two germline ends. This CDR3 spans 15 amino acids. Germline V lookup: CDR1 PRHDT, CDR2 FYEKMQ (reference sequence). CDR3 loop: CASSLGQGVNHEQYF. The CDR3 DNA reads as TGTGCCAGCAGCTTAGGACAGGGCGTAAATCACGAGCAGTACTTC.